This is a list of T cell receptor beta chains from one sample in a study of T cell changes during pregnancy in multiple sclerosis. Clones were sequenced by immunoSEQ multiplex PCR, and TCRdb holds only the in-frame ones, with some missing. The sample yields tens of thousands of clones, just over 90% seen once. This sample comprised CD4+ T cells from peripheral blood mononuclear cells, obtained after pregnancy. These receptors all come from a female donor with multiple sclerosis, enrolled in a pregnancy study. Each CDR3 is given with its conserved first and last residue. D genes are given only for firm matches. Clone sizes are given selectively: once, few, many, or a class where the clone is expanded.

abundance: NA; v_gene: TRBV27; d_gene: TRBD1; j_gene: TRBJ1-2; CDR3nt: TGTGCCAGCAGCGGACAGGGGGCGTATGGCTACACCTTC; CDR3aa: CASSGQGAYGYTF
abundance: NA; v_gene: TRBV5-4; d_gene: NA; j_gene: TRBJ2-1; CDR3nt: TGTGCCAGCAGCACGGGGGACCCCTACAATGAGCAGTTCTTC; CDR3aa: CASSTGDPYNEQFF
abundance: NA; v_gene: TRBV5-1; d_gene: NA; j_gene: TRBJ2-6; CDR3nt: TGCGCCAGCGCGGGGACCACTGGGGCCAACGTCCTGACTTTC; CDR3aa: CASAGTTGANVLTF
abundance: NA; v_gene: TRBV6-5; d_gene: NA; j_gene: TRBJ2-2; CDR3nt: TGTGCCAGCAGTTACACCCCAGGGCCCCTGACCGGGGAGCTGTTTTTT; CDR3aa: CASSYTPGPLTGELFF
abundance: NA; v_gene: TRBV6-4; d_gene: NA; j_gene: TRBJ2-2; CDR3nt: TGTGCCAGCAGTCAACAGGTTACCGGGGAGCTGTTTTTT; CDR3aa: CASSQQVTGELFF
abundance: NA; v_gene: TRBV6-4; d_gene: TRBD2; j_gene: TRBJ2-2; CDR3nt: TGTGCCAGCAGTGACCGGACTAGCGGGGGCCCGGGGACCGGGGAGCTGTTTTTT; CDR3aa: CASSDRTSGGPGTGELFF
abundance: NA; v_gene: TRBV28; d_gene: NA; j_gene: TRBJ1-5; CDR3nt: TGTGCCAGCGTTGGGGGCGTGAGCAATCAGCCCCAGCATTTT; CDR3aa: CASVGGVSNQPQHF
abundance: NA; v_gene: TRBV5-5; d_gene: TRBD1; j_gene: TRBJ1-2; CDR3nt: TGTGCCAGCAGCCTAGCCTCGGGGACAGGGGGCGGCTACACCTTC; CDR3aa: CASSLASGTGGGYTF
abundance: NA; v_gene: TRBV14; d_gene: NA; j_gene: TRBJ1-1; CDR3nt: TGTGCCAGCAGCCAAGTCCGCCGGACTGAAGCTTTCTTT; CDR3aa: CASSQVRRTEAFF
abundance: NA; v_gene: TRBV7-2; d_gene: TRBD2; j_gene: TRBJ2-3; CDR3nt: TGTGCCAGCATCCCTCGCGGGGGATTCGGAGATACGCAGTATTTT; CDR3aa: CASIPRGGFGDTQYF
abundance: NA; v_gene: TRBV5-1; d_gene: NA; j_gene: TRBJ2-3; CDR3nt: TGCGCCAGCAGCTCGGACAGAACAGATACGCAGTATTTT; CDR3aa: CASSSDRTDTQYF
abundance: NA; v_gene: TRBV2; d_gene: NA; j_gene: TRBJ2-7; CDR3nt: TGTGCCAGCAGTGACGATTATCCAGTATACGAGCAGTACTTC; CDR3aa: CASSDDYPVYEQYF
abundance: NA; v_gene: TRBV9; d_gene: NA; j_gene: TRBJ2-1; CDR3nt: TGTGCCAGCAGCCCACAGTACAGGGTCAGCTCCTACAATGAGCAGTTCTTC; CDR3aa: CASSPQYRVSSYNEQFF
abundance: NA; v_gene: TRBV5-1; d_gene: NA; j_gene: TRBJ2-6; CDR3nt: TGCGCCAGCAGATACAGGGATGGGGCCAACGTCCTGACTTTC; CDR3aa: CASRYRDGANVLTF
abundance: once; v_gene: TRBV19; d_gene: NA; j_gene: TRBJ1-3; CDR3nt: TGTGCCAGTAGTACCCTTCGGACAACGATCTCTGGAAACACCATATATTTT; CDR3aa: CASSTLRTTISGNTIYF
abundance: NA; v_gene: TRBV5-3; d_gene: NA; j_gene: TRBJ2-7; CDR3nt: TGTGCCAGAAGACCGGGACTCGAATACTACGAGCAGTACTTC; CDR3aa: CARRPGLEYYEQYF
abundance: NA; v_gene: TRBV18; d_gene: NA; j_gene: TRBJ2-7; CDR3nt: TGTGCCAGCTCACCATTCGGAACTAAGGGGGCCTACGAGCAGTACTTC; CDR3aa: CASSPFGTKGAYEQYF
abundance: NA; v_gene: TRBV12-2; d_gene: NA; j_gene: TRBJ2-7; CDR3nt: TGTGCAAGTCGCTTAGGGCTAGCGGGGGGATTAGGCTACGAGCAGTACTTC; CDR3aa: CASRLGLAGGLGYEQYF
abundance: NA; v_gene: TRBV7-2; d_gene: TRBD1; j_gene: TRBJ1-1; CDR3nt: TGTGCCAGCAGCTTCACCGGGACAGGGGCGAACACTGAAGCTTTCTTT; CDR3aa: CASSFTGTGANTEAFF
abundance: NA; v_gene: TRBV2; d_gene: NA; j_gene: TRBJ2-3; CDR3nt: TGTGCCAGCAGTAAAGGGACCGGGACAACAATCGGGACAGATACGCAGTATTTT; CDR3aa: CASSKGTGTTIGTDTQYF
abundance: NA; v_gene: TRBV6-5; d_gene: TRBD2; j_gene: TRBJ2-1; CDR3nt: TGTGCCAGCAGGGGTCTAGCGGGGGACAATGAGCAGTTCTTC; CDR3aa: CASRGLAGDNEQFF
abundance: NA; v_gene: TRBV7-8; d_gene: TRBD1; j_gene: TRBJ2-1; CDR3nt: TGTGCCAGCAGCGCATCGACAGGGGGTTGGTGGAATGAGCAGTTCTTC; CDR3aa: CASSASTGGWWNEQFF
abundance: NA; v_gene: TRBV28; d_gene: TRBD1; j_gene: TRBJ1-5; CDR3nt: TGTGCCAGCAGTTTAGCACAGGGGGTGAATCAGCCCCAGCATTTT; CDR3aa: CASSLAQGVNQPQHF
abundance: NA; v_gene: TRBV4-2; d_gene: NA; j_gene: TRBJ2-3; CDR3nt: TGTGCCAGCAGCCGGAGGAGGGACGCAGATACGCAGTATTTT; CDR3aa: CASSRRRDADTQYF
abundance: NA; v_gene: TRBV29-1; d_gene: TRBD2; j_gene: TRBJ2-1; CDR3nt: TGCAGCGTTAGGCTAGCGGGGGGGGTAGGGAATGAGCAGTTCTTC; CDR3aa: CSVRLAGGVGNEQFF
abundance: NA; v_gene: TRBV5-1; d_gene: TRBD1; j_gene: TRBJ1-4; CDR3nt: TGCGCCAGCAGTTTGGGACAGAAGGGAGAAAAACTGTTTTTT; CDR3aa: CASSLGQKGEKLFF
abundance: NA; v_gene: TRBV27; d_gene: TRBD1; j_gene: TRBJ1-6; CDR3nt: TGTGCCAGCAGTCTGGGGACAGCCCTTAATTCACCCCTCCACTTT; CDR3aa: CASSLGTALNSPLHF
abundance: NA; v_gene: TRBV7-2; d_gene: NA; j_gene: TRBJ2-5; CDR3nt: TGTGCCAGCAGCTTAGATCGGGGAAAAGAGACCCAGTACTTC; CDR3aa: CASSLDRGKETQYF
abundance: NA; v_gene: TRBV7-8; d_gene: TRBD1; j_gene: TRBJ2-3; CDR3nt: TGTGCCAGCAGTTGGGGGACAGCCTCTTTCGGGGATACGCAGTATTTT; CDR3aa: CASSWGTASFGDTQYF
abundance: NA; v_gene: TRBV6-6; d_gene: NA; j_gene: TRBJ2-2; CDR3nt: TGTGCCAGCAGTCGGAACACCGGGGAGCTGTTTTTT; CDR3aa: CASSRNTGELFF
abundance: NA; v_gene: TRBV4-1; d_gene: TRBD2; j_gene: TRBJ2-7; CDR3nt: TGCGCCAGCAGCCCCCCGTCCGGGAGGTGGTACGAGCAGTACTTC; CDR3aa: CASSPPSGRWYEQYF
abundance: NA; v_gene: TRBV7-9; d_gene: NA; j_gene: TRBJ1-1; CDR3nt: TGTGCCAGCAGCCCTACACGGACAGAGAACACTGAAGCTTTCTTT; CDR3aa: CASSPTRTENTEAFF
abundance: few; v_gene: TRBV4-2; d_gene: NA; j_gene: TRBJ1-5; CDR3nt: TGTGCCAGCAGCGCAGTAGGGGCCGGGGGGAGCAATCAGCCCCAGCATTTT; CDR3aa: CASSAVGAGGSNQPQHF
abundance: NA; v_gene: TRBV5-1; d_gene: TRBD2; j_gene: TRBJ2-1; CDR3nt: TGCGCCAGCAGCTCGAATAGCGGGAGGAATGAGCAGTTCTTC; CDR3aa: CASSSNSGRNEQFF
abundance: NA; v_gene: TRBV18; d_gene: NA; j_gene: TRBJ2-3; CDR3nt: TGTGCCAGCTCACCGATTACTAGCACAGATACGCAGTATTTT; CDR3aa: CASSPITSTDTQYF
abundance: NA; v_gene: TRBV10-2; d_gene: NA; j_gene: TRBJ1-2; CDR3nt: TGCGCCAGCAGTGAGACGACCAGGGCCCTCTACTATGGCTACACCTTC; CDR3aa: CASSETTRALYYGYTF
abundance: NA; v_gene: TRBV4-1; d_gene: TRBD1; j_gene: TRBJ1-1; CDR3nt: TGCGCCAGCAGCCAACCAGGACAGGCTCGAAAGGAATCTTTCTTT; CDR3aa: CASSQPGQARKESFF
abundance: NA; v_gene: TRBV7-2; d_gene: NA; j_gene: TRBJ2-2; CDR3nt: TGTGCCAGCAGCTTATCCAGGGCGGGGACCGGGGAGCTGTTTTTT; CDR3aa: CASSLSRAGTGELFF
abundance: NA; v_gene: TRBV27; d_gene: NA; j_gene: TRBJ2-7; CDR3nt: TGTGCCAGCAGGGGACCGGGACACCTCTCCTACGAGCAGTACTTC; CDR3aa: CASRGPGHLSYEQYF
abundance: NA; v_gene: TRBV2; d_gene: TRBD1; j_gene: TRBJ2-6; CDR3nt: TGTGCCAGCAATCCCGGGACAGGGGGAGTCAACGTCCTGACTTTC; CDR3aa: CASNPGTGGVNVLTF
abundance: NA; v_gene: TRBV28; d_gene: NA; j_gene: TRBJ1-5; CDR3nt: TGTGCCAGCAGTTCAAGCGGGCAGGGCCTAAGCAATCAGCCCCAGCATTTT; CDR3aa: CASSSSGQGLSNQPQHF
abundance: NA; v_gene: TRBV5-4; d_gene: NA; j_gene: TRBJ2-5; CDR3nt: TGTGCCAGCACCGCGGGGTTGCAAGAGACCCAGTACTTC; CDR3aa: CASTAGLQETQYF